This TCR beta chain came from a study of T cell responses to AZD1222 COVID-19 vaccine. Overall study: It was second doses at about 4 or about 12 weeks that were pooled. Broader study findings: White British donors predominated, females outnumbered males, and clonal diversity was possibly underestimated.

The table came from immunoSEQ multiplex PCR; TCRdb's copy has only in-frame clones and leaves some out. The table shows about 92,000 clones, with roughly 91% occurring only once. A note on this clone: Its antigen remains unknown.

CDR1 is SGHRS and CDR2 is YFSETQ in the germline V gene. The CDR3 sequence is 14 residues long. Trimming shortened V by 2 bases and J by 0 bases, and 8 bases separated the two germline ends. Specimen: peripheral blood, collected on day 0 of AZD1222 vaccination. This sequence joins TRBV5-1 and TRBJ1-1; possibly TRBD1 for D (5 bases). The receptor was derived from an adult in good health. The CDR3: CASSFAGMNTEAFF. CDR3 coding DNA: TGCGCCAGCAGCTTTGCAGGGATGAACACTGAAGCTTTCTTT.